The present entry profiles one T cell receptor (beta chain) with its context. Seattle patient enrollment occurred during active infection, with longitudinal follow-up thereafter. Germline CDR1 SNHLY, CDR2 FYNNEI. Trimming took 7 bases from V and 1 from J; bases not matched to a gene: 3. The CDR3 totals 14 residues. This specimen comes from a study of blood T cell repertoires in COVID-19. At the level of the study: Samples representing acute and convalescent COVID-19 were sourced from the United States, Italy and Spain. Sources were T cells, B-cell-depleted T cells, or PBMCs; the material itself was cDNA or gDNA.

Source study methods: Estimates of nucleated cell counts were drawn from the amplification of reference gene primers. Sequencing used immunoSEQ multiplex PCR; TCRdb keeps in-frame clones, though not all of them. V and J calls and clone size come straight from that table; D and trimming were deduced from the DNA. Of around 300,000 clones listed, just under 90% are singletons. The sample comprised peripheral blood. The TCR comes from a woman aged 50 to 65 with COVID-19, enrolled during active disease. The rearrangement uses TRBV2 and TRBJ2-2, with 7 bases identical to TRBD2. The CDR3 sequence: CASKASGNTGELFF. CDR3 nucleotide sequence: TGTGCCAGCAAAGCTAGCGGGAACACCGGGGAGCTGTTTTTT.